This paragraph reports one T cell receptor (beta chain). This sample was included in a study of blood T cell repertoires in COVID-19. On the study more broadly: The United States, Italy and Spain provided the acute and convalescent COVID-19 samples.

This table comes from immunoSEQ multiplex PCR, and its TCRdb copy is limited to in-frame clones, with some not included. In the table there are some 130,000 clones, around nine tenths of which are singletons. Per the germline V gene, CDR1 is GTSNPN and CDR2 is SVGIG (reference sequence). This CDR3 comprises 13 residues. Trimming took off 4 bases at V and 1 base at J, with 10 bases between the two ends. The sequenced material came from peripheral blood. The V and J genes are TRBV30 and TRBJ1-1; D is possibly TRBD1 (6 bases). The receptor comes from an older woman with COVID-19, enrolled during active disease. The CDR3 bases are TGTGCCTGGAAAGGGGGAAAGAACACTGAAGCTTTCTTT. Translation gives CAWKGGKNTEAFF.